The 28 T cell receptor beta chains given below trace back to one sample, sequenced in a study of technical replicates of blood from a few donors. Method: immunoSEQ multiplex PCR; TCRdb's copy keeps in-frame clones and lacks some. The data contain some 80,000 clones, just over 90% of them seen just once; the ten biggest clones take up 0.27%. Sequencing was carried out using T cells isolated from PBMCs. The receptors come from a human donor in good health.

The chain uses TRBV1 and TRBJ2-5; the table gives TRBD2 as D, unverified against the DNA. TRBV1 is tagged as a pseudogene. CDR3 length: 13 amino acids. The CDR3 loop is CTSNRDLQETQYF. CDR3 nucleotide sequence: TGCACCAGCAATCGGGACTTACAAGAGACCCAGTACTTC.

J is TRBJ1-5 and V is TRBV30; 8 bases agree with TRBD1. Germline V CDR1 and CDR2: GTSNPN, SVGIG (reference sequence). V shed 1 base and J 4 bases; nucleotides not matched to a gene: 6. This CDR3 is built from 15 residues. The CDR3 nucleotides are TGTGCCTGGAGTGCCGGGACAGGAAAAAATCAGCCCCAGCATTTT. Amino acids: CAWSAGTGKNQPQHF.

The rearrangement links TRBV4-2 to TRBJ2-5; TRBD2 matches at 13 bases. The CDR3 extends over 16 amino acids. The trim removed 3 bases at V and 7 bases at J, leaving 8 bases unmatched. Per germline, CDR1 LGHNA and CDR2 YNFKEQ. The CDR3 spells CASSQGRLAGGGTQYF. The DNA for the CDR3 is TGTGCCAGCAGCCAGGGTCGACTAGCGGGGGGAGGGACCCAGTACTTC.

The rearrangement links TRBV30 to TRBJ1-2; D gene unclear. The germline gives CDR1 GTSNPN, CDR2 SVGIG (reference sequence). CDR3 length: 11 residues. V was shortened by 3 bases and J by 7 bases, with 9 bases between the two germline ends. The CDR3 protein is CAWRQWAGYTF. The CDR3 DNA reads as TGTGCCTGGAGACAGTGGGCTGGCTACACCTTC.

This chain connects TRBV6-5 to TRBJ2-6; D uncertain. Trimming took off 3 bases at V and 3 bases at J, with 6 bases between the two ends. This CDR3 is 14 amino acids long. Germline V gene lookup returns CDR1 MNHEY and CDR2 SVGAGI. The CDR3 nucleotides are TGTGCCAGCAGTTATAGTATTGGGGCCAACGTCCTGACTTTC. This translates into CASSYSIGANVLTF.

This chain links TRBV2 with TRBJ1-5, with D uncertain. The CDR3 sequence is 12 residues long. V dropped 5 bases and J dropped 3 bases, with 5 bases sitting between them. CDR1 is SNHLY and CDR2 is FYNNEI in the germline V gene. CDR3 sequence reads: CASSSNNQPQHF. The CDR3, as DNA: TGTGCCAGCAGTTCTAACAATCAGCCCCAGCATTTT.

The V and J genes are TRBV7-3 and TRBJ2-5; TRBD1 matches at 7 bases. The length of the CDR3 is 13 residues. CDR1 and CDR2 from the germline V gene are SGHTA and FQGTGA. V lost 2 bases to trimming and J lost 5 bases; unmatched junction nucleotides: 2. The CDR3: CASSLSRGETQYF. The CDR3 DNA reads as TGTGCCAGCAGCTTATCCAGGGGGGAGACCCAGTACTTC.

This clone was detected only once. This chain connects TRBV2 to TRBJ2-1; TRBD1 matches 10 bases. Per germline, CDR1 SNHLY and CDR2 FYNNEI. Losses at the gene ends were 5 bases for V and 8 bases for J; bases not matched to a gene: 15. The CDR3 totals 17 residues. This chain's CDR3 is CASSQDGTGAQSDEQFF. The CDR3 DNA reads as TGTGCCAGCAGTCAAGACGGGACAGGGGCTCAGAGCGATGAGCAGTTCTTC.

The rearrangement uses TRBV7-3 and TRBJ1-1; D remains unclear. The CDR3 is 14 amino acids. Trimming shortened V by 1 base and J by 6 bases, and 12 bases separated the two germline ends. Per the germline V gene, CDR1 is SGHTA and CDR2 is FQGTGA. CDR3 amino acids: CASSLIPGFAEAFF. The CDR3 region has the DNA TGTGCCAGCAGCTTAATTCCGGGGTTCGCTGAAGCTTTCTTT.

The chain has TRBV6-1 and TRBJ2-5; 8 bases are a match to TRBD1. The CDR3 is made up of 15 amino acids. Germline CDR1 and CDR2: MNHNS and SASEGT. V shed 6 bases, J shed 2 bases, and the junction held 8 bases outside the gene matches. The CDR3 region is CASRMWDRNQETQYF. For the CDR3, the DNA is TGTGCCAGCAGGATGTGGGACAGGAATCAAGAGACCCAGTACTTC.

V gene TRBV27 combines with J gene TRBJ2-6; 11 bases align to TRBD1. Germline trimming cut 6 bases from V and 0 bases from J; bases unmatched to any gene: 13. Germline V CDR1 and CDR2: MNHEY, SMNVEV (reference sequence). This CDR3 is 20 amino acids long. The CDR3 nucleotides are TGTGCCAGCAGGATGCGTGGACAGGGGGCTGTCGGCTCTGGGGCCAACGTCCTGACTTTC. It codes for CASRMRGQGAVGSGANVLTF.

This chain's CDR3 is CASSPTSGGGVEQFF. As DNA, the CDR3 is TGTGCCAGCAGCCCCACTAGCGGGGGGGGTGTTGAGCAGTTCTTC. The V gene is TRBV11-2, the J gene TRBJ2-1; 13 bases match TRBD2. This CDR3 region has 15 residues. Trimming cost V 5 bases and J 9 bases; bases outside gene matches: 7. CDR1 is SGHAT and CDR2 is FQNNGV in the germline V gene.

The J gene is TRBJ1-1, the V gene TRBV4-1; D possibly corresponds to TRBD1 (6 bases). The CDR3 contains 16 residues. The V gene's germline CDR1 is MGHRA and CDR2 YSYEKL. V shed 5 bases and J shed 5 bases, with 21 bases lying between them. The CDR3: CASSATSGTSGTEAFF. CDR3 in DNA: TGCGCCAGCAGCGCGACCTCCGGGACAAGTGGGACTGAAGCTTTCTTT.

J is TRBJ2-2 and V is TRBV25-1; D possibly corresponds to TRBD1 (5 bases). The V end lost 3 bases, the J end lost 5 bases, and 13 bases lay between the germline ends. The CDR3 totals 15 residues. Germline V gives CDR1 MGHDK, CDR2 SYGVNS. Here the CDR3 reads CASSERQWSTGELFF. The CDR3 nucleotides are TGTGCCAGCAGTGAGAGACAGTGGTCTACCGGGGAGCTGTTTTTT.

The chain links TRBV4-1 to TRBJ1-4; D possibly corresponds to TRBD1 (5 bases). In germline, CDR1 is MGHRA, CDR2 YSYEKL. This CDR3 spans 14 amino acids. The ends were cut back, 3 bases at V and 10 bases at J, with 15 bases in the middle. As DNA, the CDR3 is TGCGCCAGCAGCCATGGGGCAGCCTCTGGAAAACTGTTTTTT. Amino acids: CASSHGAASGKLFF.

This clone was seen just once. This chain joins TRBV5-6 and TRBJ2-7; a weak D match, TRBD1 (5 bases). This CDR3 has 14 residues. CDR1 is SGHDT and CDR2 is YYEEEE in the germline V gene. V shed 7 bases and J shed 4 bases, with 18 bases lying between them. Here the CDR3 DNA reads TGTGCCAGCCTAGGGGCTGACTCTCCGTACGAGCAGTACTTC. Its translation: CASLGADSPYEQYF.

This chain links TRBV11-2 with TRBJ1-5; the D gene is possibly TRBD1 (6 bases). Trimming took off 2 bases at V and 6 bases at J, with 11 bases between the two ends. The germline V gene has CDR1 SGHAT and CDR2 FQNNGV. The CDR3 is 14 amino acids. The CDR3 is CASSLSRGAQPQHF. DNA for the CDR3: TGTGCCAGCAGCTTAAGCAGGGGTGCTCAGCCCCAGCATTTT. Drawing the rest from reference TRBV11-2 and TRBJ1-5, the complete variable domain is EAGVAQSPRYKIIEKRQSVAFWCNPISGHATLYWYQQILGQGPKLLIQFQNNGVVDDSQLPKDRFSAERLKGVDSTLKIQPAKLEDSAVYLCASSLSRGAQPQHFGDGTRLSIL.

The rearrangement joins TRBV27 to TRBJ1-1; the match to TRBD1 covers 7 bases. Germline V gene data show CDR1 as MNHEY and CDR2 as SMNVEV (reference sequence). Trimming removed 3 bases from V and 1 base from J; junction bases left unmatched: 5. This CDR3 has 15 residues. CDR3 nucleotides: TGTGCCAGCAGTTTGAGGGGGCAATGGAACACTGAAGCTTTCTTT. Translation: CASSLRGQWNTEAFF.

This clone is a singleton in its sample. V and J are TRBV9 and TRBJ2-3, with D possibly TRBD2 on 5 matching bases. Looked up from germline, CDR1 is SGDLS and CDR2 is YYNGEE. The V end lost 0 bases, the J end lost 5 bases, and 13 bases lay between the germline ends. The CDR3 runs to 15 residues. This CDR3 is CASSVDSGKGDTQYF. As DNA, the CDR3 is TGTGCCAGCAGCGTAGACAGCGGAAAAGGAGATACGCAGTATTTT.

A single count supports this clone. V usage is TRBV2 and J usage is TRBJ2-3; D is uncertain. Trimming stripped 3 bases from V and 0 bases from J, with 7 bases between. This CDR3 spans 14 amino acids. Germline CDR1 and CDR2: SNHLY and FYNNEI. The CDR3 is CASSEALSTDTQYF. The CDR3 DNA reads as TGTGCCAGCAGTGAGGCCCTTAGCACAGATACGCAGTATTTT.

This chain joins TRBV6-5 and TRBJ2-5; TRBD2 might be the D (5 bases). Trimming took off 0 bases at V and 7 bases at J, with 18 bases between the two ends. CDR1 is MNHEY, CDR2 SVGAGI, per germline. The CDR3 is 16 residues long. The CDR3 is CASSYSIRPTGRTQYF. CDR3 in DNA: TGTGCCAGCAGTTACTCGATCCGACCCACGGGGAGGACCCAGTACTTC.

The rearrangement links TRBV18 to TRBJ2-3, with a weak D call TRBD2 (6 bases). The CDR3 is made up of 16 amino acids. Trimming left V 4 bases short and J 0 bases short, with 14 bases between. Germline V CDR1 and CDR2: KGHSH, LQKENI. The CDR3, as DNA: TGTGCCAGCTCACTCTTGGGGAGGACTAGCACAGATACGCAGTATTTT. Its protein is CASSLLGRTSTDTQYF.

The rearrangement links TRBV7-9 to TRBJ2-7; tentatively, D is TRBD1 (5 bases). Trimming removed 3 bases from V and 2 bases from J, with 11 bases in between. The CDR3 runs 14 residues. Germline V lookup: CDR1 SEHNR, CDR2 FQNEAQ (reference sequence). The CDR3 spells CASSFSQGPYEQYF. CDR3 nucleotides: TGTGCCAGCAGCTTTTCGCAGGGCCCCTACGAGCAGTACTTC.

J is TRBJ2-2 and V is TRBV7-9; 8 positions match TRBD1. The CDR3 contains 15 residues. V lost 2 bases to trimming and J lost 7 bases; unmatched junction nucleotides: 6. The V gene's germline CDR1 is SEHNR and CDR2 FQNEAQ (reference sequence). The CDR3 DNA reads as TGTGCCAGCAGCTTACAAGGACAGGGTCACGGGGAGCTGTTTTTT. This translates into CASSLQGQGHGELFF.

CDR3 protein: CASSQPPVLFF. CDR3 sequence (DNA): TGCGCCAGCAGCCAACCTCCGGTGCTGTTTTTT. This rearrangement joins TRBV4-1 to TRBJ1-4; D unclear. Deletions cut 2 bases from V and 14 bases from J, with 9 bases between. CDR3 size: 11 residues. From germline, CDR1 is MGHRA and CDR2 YSYEKL.

V is TRBV27 and J is TRBJ2-7, with D perhaps TRBD2 (6 bases). The germline CDR1 and CDR2 sequences are MNHEY and SMNVEV (reference sequence). This CDR3 spans 11 amino acids. The V end was cut by 4 bases, the J end by 5 bases, with 6 bases between. In DNA form, the CDR3 reads TGTGCCAGCAGTTGGGGGGACGAGCAGTACTTC. Its translation is CASSWGDEQYF.

This chain uses TRBV6-4 with TRBJ1-5; D is possibly TRBD1 (6 bases). CDR3 size: 16 residues. Germline V gene data show CDR1 as MRHNA and CDR2 as SNTAGT. V lost 6 bases and J lost 2, with 17 bases in between. The CDR3 coding sequence is TGTGCCAGCAGCCCTAAGGTGGCAGGGGGCAATCAGCCCCAGCATTTT. Residues: CASSPKVAGGNQPQHF.

The J gene is TRBJ2-3, the V gene TRBV25-1, with 9 bases fitting TRBD2. Looked up from germline, CDR1 is MGHDK and CDR2 is SYGVNS. This CDR3 has 14 residues. The junction had 8 bases not matched to a gene; V was cut back by 5 bases and J by 8 bases. The CDR3 DNA follows: TGTGCCAGCAGTATCGCGGGAGGGCGCCGTACGCAGTATTTT. Its translation: CASSIAGGRRTQYF. The whole variable domain, remainder taken from reference TRBV25-1 and TRBJ2-3, is EADIYQTPRYLVIGTGKKITLECSQTMGHDKMYWYQQDPGMELHLIHYSYGVNSTEKGDLSSESTVSRIRTEHFPLTLESARPSHTSQYLCASSIAGGRRTQYFGPGTRLTVL.